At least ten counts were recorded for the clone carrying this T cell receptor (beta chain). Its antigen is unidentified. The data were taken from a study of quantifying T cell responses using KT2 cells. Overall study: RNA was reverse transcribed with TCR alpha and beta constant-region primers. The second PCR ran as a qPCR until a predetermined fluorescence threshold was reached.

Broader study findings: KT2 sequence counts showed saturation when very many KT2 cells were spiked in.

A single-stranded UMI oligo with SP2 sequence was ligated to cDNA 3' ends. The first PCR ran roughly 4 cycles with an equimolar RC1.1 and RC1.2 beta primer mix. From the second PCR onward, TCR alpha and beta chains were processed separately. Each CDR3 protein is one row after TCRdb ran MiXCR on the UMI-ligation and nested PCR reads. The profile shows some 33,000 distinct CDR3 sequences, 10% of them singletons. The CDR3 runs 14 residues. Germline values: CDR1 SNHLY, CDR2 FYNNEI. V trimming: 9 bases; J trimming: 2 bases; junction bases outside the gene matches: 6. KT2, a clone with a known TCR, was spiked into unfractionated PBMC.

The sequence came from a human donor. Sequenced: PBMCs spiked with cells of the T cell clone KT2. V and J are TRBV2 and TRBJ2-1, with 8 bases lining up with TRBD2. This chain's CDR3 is CARSGGETYNEQFF. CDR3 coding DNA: TGTGCCAGGAGCGGGGGCGAAACCTACAATGAGCAGTTCTTC.